A selection of T cell receptor beta chains follows, all from one sample in a study of Graves' ophthalmopathy and Graves' hyperthyroidism. TCRdb reanalysed the multiplex PCR reads using MiXCR and keeps one entry per CDR3 protein. The data hold tens of thousands of distinct CDR3 sequences, with approximately 47% observed a single time. Sequencing used peripheral blood. These receptors were collected from an adult woman with Graves' ophthalmopathy. Each CDR3 is given with its conserved first and last residue. The order of the fields is V gene, D gene, clone size, CDR3 protein. D genes are given only for firm matches. Clone size is shown for a subset of rows, as once, few, many or a class of expanded clone.

V: TRBV12-3/TRBV12-4; D: TRBD2; size: many; CDR3: CASTIGRSGKGLRVYEQYF
V: TRBV9; D: TRBD2; size: .; CDR3: CASSVESAWRKREGGETQYF
V: TRBV4-2; D: .; size: .; CDR3: CASSQDRGVLLRTTAEAFF
V: TRBV5-1; D: .; size: many; CDR3: CASSFGGAYNEQFF
V: TRBV3-1; D: .; size: .; CDR3: CASSPQGMNTEAFF
V: TRBV5-6; D: TRBD1; size: .; CDR3: CASSKDRTGEQHF
V: TRBV29-1; D: .; size: medium-sized; CDR3: CSARPGPSTDTQYF
V: TRBV25-1; D: TRBD2; size: few; CDR3: CASSPQSPSSGRGNEQFF
V: TRBV19; D: .; size: .; CDR3: CASRPRVGDYGYTF
V: TRBV5-5; D: .; size: .; CDR3: CASSQARASSYEQYF
V: TRBV27; D: .; size: many; CDR3: CASSVNFPYEQYF
V: TRBV4-1; D: .; size: many; CDR3: CASSLFLRGGNTEAFF
V: TRBV25-1; D: TRBD2; size: .; CDR3: CASSDVGSGRVSDTQYF
V: TRBV7-3; D: .; size: once; CDR3: CASSTTRGQGGGEQYF
V: TRBV20-1; D: TRBD2; size: many; CDR3: CSAPSGSENIQYF
V: TRBV28; D: TRBD2; size: .; CDR3: CASSPGLAGDNEQYF
V: TRBV28; D: .; size: many; CDR3: CASSSYMVGPFYEQYF
V: TRBV15; D: TRBD2; size: many; CDR3: CATSRHSGTSDSQFF
V: TRBV6-5; D: .; size: many; CDR3: CASRTVGGNTIYF
V: TRBV5-6; D: TRBD2; size: many; CDR3: CASSHIAGGGEQFF
V: TRBV6-5; D: TRBD2; size: many; CDR3: CASSSSGDSYNEQFF
V: TRBV29-1; D: TRBD2; size: .; CDR3: CSSSSGLAASYNEQFF
V: TRBV7-2; D: .; size: many; CDR3: CASSLAGQAQYF
V: TRBV7-9; D: .; size: .; CDR3: CASSLVQRAGGDNEQFF
V: TRBV4-3; D: TRBD1; size: many; CDR3: CASSQEQGVVKLFF
V: TRBV6-1; D: TRBD1; size: .; CDR3: CASSARQGTDTQYF
V: TRBV5-6; D: TRBD1; size: many; CDR3: CASSPYRAAVQGTGELFF
V: TRBV3-1; D: .; size: many; CDR3: CASSQDSRSNEQFF
V: TRBV28; D: .; size: many; CDR3: CASSSSATYEQYF
V: TRBV15; D: .; size: .; CDR3: CATSRGTNQPQHF
V: TRBV14; D: TRBD2; size: .; CDR3: CASSQLAEYNEQFF
V: TRBV7-3; D: .; size: .; CDR3: CASSLLGASGANVLTF
V: TRBV4-3; D: TRBD1; size: many; CDR3: CASSQEGVTGGWTDTQYF
V: TRBV5-8; D: TRBD2; size: .; CDR3: CASSLARLAGGIYKQYF
V: TRBV10-2; D: .; size: many; CDR3: CASSEDGTGELFF
V: TRBV12-3/TRBV12-4; D: .; size: .; CDR3: CASTMGAGELFF
V: TRBV6-4; D: TRBD1; size: .; CDR3: CASRRDSYSGNTIYF
V: TRBV28; D: .; size: many; CDR3: CATEPGRSTDTQYF
V: TRBV29-1; D: .; size: medium-sized; CDR3: CSVVEGALYEQYF
V: TRBV5-1; D: .; size: many; CDR3: CASSPEVGQPQHF
V: TRBV4-1; D: TRBD2; size: .; CDR3: CASSQDKMAGGWEIEHTDTQYF
V: TRBV2; D: .; size: .; CDR3: CASTERGPGAGTYEQYF
V: TRBV5-4; D: .; size: .; CDR3: CASSPGTNEKLFF
V: TRBV7-9; D: TRBD1; size: .; CDR3: CASSLQGVVDTGELFF
V: TRBV6-5; D: .; size: many; CDR3: CASSYRGEPLHF
V: TRBV19; D: .; size: .; CDR3: CATRTASPYNEQFF
V: TRBV9; D: TRBD1; size: .; CDR3: CASSVRTGTGNTIYF
V: TRBV11-2; D: TRBD1; size: many; CDR3: CASSRTGQASYEQYF
V: TRBV30; D: .; size: many; CDR3: CAWKGSGSQAFF
V: TRBV2; D: .; size: many; CDR3: CASSEGGAGNSPLHF
V: TRBV9; D: .; size: few; CDR3: CASSVGRSVAGVGYTF
V: TRBV6-5; D: .; size: many; CDR3: CASSSQGHTEAFF
V: TRBV29-1; D: TRBD1; size: .; CDR3: CSLPGTGPNEQFF